This is a list of T cell receptor beta chains from one sample in a study of naive and memory T cell subsets. TCRdb fed the UMI-ligation and nested PCR reads into MiXCR, producing one record per CDR3 protein. The sample holds some 36,000 distinct CDR3 sequences, 13% seen once. The material sequenced was effector memory CD4+ T cells from blood. The receptors derive from a human donor in good health. Both conserved end residues are part of each CDR3. A D gene is named only where the DNA matches it firmly. Only some rows state a clone size, as once, few, many or a class for expanded clones.

CDR3nt	CDR3aa	j_gene	abundance	v_gene	d_gene
TGTGCCAGCAGTTCGAGTCTAGCCAAAAACATTCAGTACTTC	CASSSSLAKNIQYF	TRBJ2-4	-	TRBV6-5	-
TGTGCCAGCAGCCGACGGACTAGCGGCCACTACGAGCAGTACTTC	CASSRRTSGHYEQYF	TRBJ2-7	few	TRBV6-5	TRBD2
TGCGCCAGCAGCCAAAATACAGGTTCAGGGGCCAACGTCCTGACTTTC	CASSQNTGSGANVLTF	TRBJ2-6	few	TRBV4-3	-
TGCAGTGCTCACACTGGGGCAGCAACATCCTACGAGCAGTACTTC	CSAHTGAATSYEQYF	TRBJ2-7	many	TRBV20-1	-
TGTGCCAGTAGTATGGTGGGTGCTGGAAACACCATATATTTT	CASSMVGAGNTIYF	TRBJ1-3	-	TRBV19	-
TGTGCCAGCAGGTTACGCCACGGGACTAGCGGACGAAACACCGGGGAGCTGTTTTTT	CASRLRHGTSGRNTGELFF	TRBJ2-2	many	TRBV6-5	TRBD2
TGTGCCAGCAGCCTGCAGGGCGACCCCTACAATGAGCAGTTCTTC	CASSLQGDPYNEQFF	TRBJ2-1	-	TRBV14	-
TGTGCCAGCAGTCTCCGGGACAGAAGGGATGAGCAGTTCTTC	CASSLRDRRDEQFF	TRBJ2-1	few	TRBV6-5	TRBD1
TGTGCCAGCAGCTTAAGTTCGGCAGGGAGTTACTACGAGCAGTACTTC	CASSLSSAGSYYEQYF	TRBJ2-7	many	TRBV7-2	-
TGTGCCAGCAGCTTAAGGTACAGCGACTCTGGAAACACCATATATTTT	CASSLRYSDSGNTIYF	TRBJ1-3	-	TRBV7-2	-
TGTGCCATGGGACGAGGAGGTCACGGGGAGCTGTTTTTT	CAMGRGGHGELFF	TRBJ2-2	few	TRBV2	-
TGTGCCAGCAGCCCGAGGCACGGACTAGCTGCCTACGAGCAGTACTTC	CASSPRHGLAAYEQYF	TRBJ2-7	few	TRBV4-2	TRBD2
TGTGCCAGTAGTTTTCGAGGAGGGATTAGGCAGACCGGGGAGCTGTTTTTT	CASSFRGGIRQTGELFF	TRBJ2-2	many	TRBV19	-
TGTGCCTGGAAAGAAGGCTCCTACGAGCAGTACTTC	CAWKEGSYEQYF	TRBJ2-7	-	TRBV30	-
TGCAGCGTTGAAAGGCAGCTCGGGAGTGGGAGCACAGATACGCAGTATTTT	CSVERQLGSGSTDTQYF	TRBJ2-3	few	TRBV29-1	-
TGTGCCAGCAGCCCAGCAGCGGACGGGTCCTACGAGCAGTACTTC	CASSPAADGSYEQYF	TRBJ2-7	few	TRBV9	-
TGTGCCAGCAGTTTGGTCAGAACTAATTCACCCCTCCACTTT	CASSLVRTNSPLHF	TRBJ1-6	-	TRBV28	-
TGTGCCAGCAGTTACCGGGCTAGCCCCTACGAGCAGTACTTC	CASSYRASPYEQYF	TRBJ2-7	-	TRBV6-5	-
TGTGCCAGCAGCCGAGGACTAAACTACGAGCAGTACTTC	CASSRGLNYEQYF	TRBJ2-7	few	TRBV12-3/TRBV12-4	-
TGCGCCAGCAGCGCTAAGCCCGATACGCAGTATTTT	CASSAKPDTQYF	TRBJ2-3	many	TRBV5-1	-
TGCAGCGTTGTACACAGCATGAACACTGAAGCTTTCTTT	CSVVHSMNTEAFF	TRBJ1-1	many	TRBV29-1	-
TGTGCCAGCAGCTTAGGAGGGGGGGCCGGGGAGCTGTTTTTT	CASSLGGGAGELFF	TRBJ2-2	-	TRBV7-2	-
TGTGCCACCAGAGGACTAGCTGGCACAGATACGCAGTATTTT	CATRGLAGTDTQYF	TRBJ2-3	few	TRBV24-1	TRBD2
TGCAGTGCTAGGCATCGGGACACGTACAATGAGCAGTTCTTC	CSARHRDTYNEQFF	TRBJ2-1	many	TRBV20-1	-
TGTGCCAGCAGCGTAGAATCTCGGGGGGGTTGGCATGGCTACACCTTC	CASSVESRGGWHGYTF	TRBJ1-2	many	TRBV9	-
TGTGCCTGGAGTTACACACCCGGGGCAGGAGGATTC	CAWSYTPGAGGF	TRBJ2-7	many	TRBV30	-
TGTGCCAGTAGGACGGTGCTTGGCAATCAGCCCCAGCATTTT	CASRTVLGNQPQHF	TRBJ1-5	many	TRBV27	-